The rows below give T cell receptor beta chains drawn from one sample of a study of human T cells and chemical hapten exposure. TCRdb called the RACE reads again in MiXCR, with one record for every CDR3 protein. The table has tens of thousands of distinct CDR3 sequences, approximately 13% seen once. The starting material was whole blood, obtained in connection with sensitization to the hapten diphenylcyclopropenone (DPC). These receptors came from a woman in her twenties or thirties with alopecia areata. Some clones in this sample may be carry-over from other donors' samples. Each CDR3 is given with its conserved first and last residue. Each record gives: CDR3 protein, CDR3 DNA, J gene, D gene, V gene, clone size, CDR3 length. The D gene is left open where the match is weak. The size of a clone is reported for some rows only, either as once, few or many, or as a class for expanded clones.

CDR3 protein: CASSGTGHGNEQFF; CDR3 DNA: TGTGCCAGTAGTGGAACGGGACATGGCAATGAGCAGTTCTTC; J gene: TRBJ2-1; D gene: -; V gene: TRBV19; clone size: -; CDR3 length: 14
CDR3 protein: CASSSDTAEAFF; CDR3 DNA: TGTGCCAGCAGTTCCGACACCGCTGAAGCTTTCTTT; J gene: TRBJ1-1; D gene: -; V gene: TRBV12-3/TRBV12-4; clone size: -; CDR3 length: 12
CDR3 protein: CASSADRSYNEQFF; CDR3 DNA: TGTGCCAGCAGCGCGGATCGCTCCTACAATGAGCAGTTCTTC; J gene: TRBJ2-1; D gene: -; V gene: TRBV7-2; clone size: many; CDR3 length: 14
CDR3 protein: CASSPAGMAADTQYF; CDR3 DNA: TGTGCCAGCAGCCCAGCGGGAATGGCCGCAGATACGCAGTATTTT; J gene: TRBJ2-3; D gene: TRBD2; V gene: TRBV7-7; clone size: -; CDR3 length: 15
CDR3 protein: CASSYSTVGQGHEQYF; CDR3 DNA: TGTGCCAGCAGTTACTCTACGGTGGGACAGGGCCACGAGCAGTACTTC; J gene: TRBJ2-7; D gene: TRBD1; V gene: TRBV6-2/TRBV6-3; clone size: -; CDR3 length: 16
CDR3 protein: CASSDPGLAGGPDTQYF; CDR3 DNA: TGTGCCAGCAGTGATCCGGGACTAGCGGGAGGGCCAGATACGCAGTATTTT; J gene: TRBJ2-3; D gene: TRBD2; V gene: TRBV2; clone size: many; CDR3 length: 17
CDR3 protein: CASSYWRGKPYNEQFF; CDR3 DNA: TGTGCCAGCAGTTACTGGCGGGGCAAACCATACAATGAGCAGTTCTTC; J gene: TRBJ2-1; D gene: -; V gene: TRBV6-2/TRBV6-3; clone size: many; CDR3 length: 16
CDR3 protein: CATRAGGSQETQYF; CDR3 DNA: TGTGCCACCAGAGCAGGGGGTAGCCAAGAGACCCAGTACTTC; J gene: TRBJ2-5; D gene: TRBD1; V gene: TRBV15; clone size: -; CDR3 length: 14
CDR3 protein: CASRDTDSYEQYF; CDR3 DNA: TGTGCCAGCAGAGACACTGACTCCTACGAGCAGTACTTC; J gene: TRBJ2-7; D gene: -; V gene: TRBV6-5; clone size: few; CDR3 length: 13
CDR3 protein: CSVSRQTLIAFF; CDR3 DNA: TGCAGCGTATCCAGGCAAACCCTGATTGCTTTCTTT; J gene: TRBJ1-1; D gene: -; V gene: TRBV29-1; clone size: many; CDR3 length: 12
CDR3 protein: CASSLLAGGGEQYF; CDR3 DNA: TGTGCCAGCAGTTTACTAGCGGGAGGGGGCGAGCAGTACTTC; J gene: TRBJ2-7; D gene: TRBD2; V gene: TRBV28; clone size: many; CDR3 length: 14
CDR3 protein: CASSLGQPGELFF; CDR3 DNA: TGTGCCAGCAGCCTGGGACAGCCCGGGGAGCTGTTTTTT; J gene: TRBJ2-2; D gene: TRBD1; V gene: TRBV3-1; clone size: many; CDR3 length: 13
CDR3 protein: CASSQGQTGGAYEQYF; CDR3 DNA: TGCGCCAGCAGCCAAGGCCAGACAGGGGGGGCCTACGAGCAGTACTTC; J gene: TRBJ2-7; D gene: TRBD1; V gene: TRBV4-1; clone size: -; CDR3 length: 16
CDR3 protein: CASIRTGKGDTEAFF; CDR3 DNA: TGTGCCAGCATAAGGACAGGGAAGGGAGACACTGAAGCTTTCTTT; J gene: TRBJ1-1; D gene: TRBD1; V gene: TRBV27; clone size: few; CDR3 length: 15
CDR3 protein: CASSPSRRAGSNQPQHF; CDR3 DNA: TGTGCCAGCAGTCCATCTCGACGGGCAGGAAGCAATCAGCCCCAGCATTTT; J gene: TRBJ1-5; D gene: -; V gene: TRBV27; clone size: few; CDR3 length: 17
CDR3 protein: CSARRDRGYSPLHF; CDR3 DNA: TGCAGTGCTAGGCGGGACAGGGGTTACTCACCCCTCCACTTT; J gene: TRBJ1-6; D gene: TRBD1; V gene: TRBV20-1; clone size: -; CDR3 length: 14
CDR3 protein: CASSKELGPGYCSYEQYF; CDR3 DNA: TGTGCCAGCAGCAAAGAGCTAGGCCCGGGGTATTGCTCCTACGAGCAGTACTTC; J gene: TRBJ2-7; D gene: -; V gene: TRBV21-1; clone size: many; CDR3 length: 18
CDR3 protein: CASSYGLSYTGELFF; CDR3 DNA: TGTGCCAGCAGTTACGGGCTATCTTACACCGGGGAGCTGTTTTTT; J gene: TRBJ2-2; D gene: -; V gene: TRBV6-6; clone size: -; CDR3 length: 15
CDR3 protein: CASSGRLYQETQYF; CDR3 DNA: TGTGCCAGCAGTGGACGGCTGTACCAAGAGACCCAGTACTTC; J gene: TRBJ2-5; D gene: -; V gene: TRBV2; clone size: many; CDR3 length: 14
CDR3 protein: CAALGVRTGELFF; CDR3 DNA: TGTGCCGCGTTGGGCGTTCGCACCGGGGAGCTGTTTTTT; J gene: TRBJ2-2; D gene: -; V gene: TRBV28; clone size: -; CDR3 length: 13
CDR3 protein: CSLRPDSTEAFF; CDR3 DNA: TGCAGCCTCAGGCCGGACTCCACTGAAGCTTTCTTT; J gene: TRBJ1-1; D gene: -; V gene: TRBV29-1; clone size: few; CDR3 length: 12
CDR3 protein: CAESRGATRYNYGYTF; CDR3 DNA: TGTGCCGAATCACGTGGGGCGACTCGATATAACTATGGCTACACCTTC; J gene: TRBJ1-2; D gene: -; V gene: TRBV21-1; clone size: many; CDR3 length: 16
CDR3 protein: CASSLEFPHNEQFF; CDR3 DNA: TGTGCCAGCAGCTTGGAGTTCCCCCACAATGAGCAGTTCTTC; J gene: TRBJ2-1; D gene: -; V gene: TRBV5-4; clone size: few; CDR3 length: 14
CDR3 protein: CASNAVGGIYEQFF; CDR3 DNA: TGTGCCAGCAATGCGGTGGGAGGGATCTATGAGCAGTTCTTC; J gene: TRBJ2-1; D gene: TRBD2; V gene: TRBV9; clone size: few; CDR3 length: 14
CDR3 protein: CASSVSGELFF; CDR3 DNA: TGTGCCAGCAGCGTCTCCGGGGAGCTGTTTTTT; J gene: TRBJ2-2; D gene: -; V gene: TRBV9; clone size: many; CDR3 length: 11
CDR3 protein: CASSLSVNTQYF; CDR3 DNA: TGTGCCAGCAGTTTATCGGTCAATACGCAGTATTTT; J gene: TRBJ2-3; D gene: -; V gene: TRBV28; clone size: few; CDR3 length: 12
CDR3 protein: CASSSTYTEAFF; CDR3 DNA: TGTGCCAGCAGCAGCACGTACACTGAAGCTTTCTTT; J gene: TRBJ1-1; D gene: -; V gene: TRBV6-2/TRBV6-3; clone size: -; CDR3 length: 12
CDR3 protein: CASSLYAGGPGETQYF; CDR3 DNA: TGTGCCAGCAGCTTATATGCGGGAGGGCCTGGAGAGACCCAGTACTTC; J gene: TRBJ2-5; D gene: TRBD2; V gene: TRBV11-1; clone size: -; CDR3 length: 16
CDR3 protein: CASSPSRQPQHF; CDR3 DNA: TGTGCCAGTAGTCCATCCCGACAGCCCCAGCATTTT; J gene: TRBJ1-5; D gene: -; V gene: TRBV19; clone size: -; CDR3 length: 12
CDR3 protein: CASSLGEGPGELFF; CDR3 DNA: TGTGCCAGCAGCTTAGGCGAAGGGCCCGGGGAGCTGTTTTTT; J gene: TRBJ2-2; D gene: -; V gene: TRBV7-9; clone size: few; CDR3 length: 14
CDR3 protein: CTSSSRRETDTQYF; CDR3 DNA: TGTACCAGCAGTTCGAGGCGAGAAACAGATACGCAGTATTTT; J gene: TRBJ2-3; D gene: -; V gene: TRBV6-2/TRBV6-3; clone size: -; CDR3 length: 14
CDR3 protein: CALQANSGNTIYF; CDR3 DNA: TGTGCCCTTCAGGCGAACTCTGGAAACACCATATATTTT; J gene: TRBJ1-3; D gene: -; V gene: TRBV7-9; clone size: many; CDR3 length: 13
CDR3 protein: CASSLRRPSGSVGSLYEQYF; CDR3 DNA: TGTGCCAGCAGTTTGCGAAGACCTAGCGGGAGCGTTGGCTCCCTCTACGAGCAGTACTTC; J gene: TRBJ2-7; D gene: TRBD2; V gene: TRBV28; clone size: -; CDR3 length: 20
CDR3 protein: CASSYIGDTQYF; CDR3 DNA: TGTGCCAGCAGTTACATCGGGGATACGCAGTATTTT; J gene: TRBJ2-3; D gene: -; V gene: TRBV6-6; clone size: -; CDR3 length: 12
CDR3 protein: CASSFAPGPGYGYTF; CDR3 DNA: TGTGCCAGCAGTTTTGCCCCGGGGCCCGGCTATGGCTACACCTTC; J gene: TRBJ1-2; D gene: -; V gene: TRBV12-3/TRBV12-4; clone size: many; CDR3 length: 15
CDR3 protein: CASSLQAMGYTF; CDR3 DNA: TGTGCCAGCAGCCTGCAGGCTATGGGCTACACCTTC; J gene: TRBJ1-2; D gene: -; V gene: TRBV7-2; clone size: -; CDR3 length: 12
CDR3 protein: CSVGPAGGRDTQYF; CDR3 DNA: TGCAGCGTTGGTCCGGCGGGAGGGCGAGATACGCAGTATTTT; J gene: TRBJ2-3; D gene: TRBD2; V gene: TRBV29-1; clone size: -; CDR3 length: 14
CDR3 protein: CASSQDLLAGDTQYF; CDR3 DNA: TGTGCCAGCAGCCAAGATCTACTAGCGGGAGATACGCAGTATTTT; J gene: TRBJ2-3; D gene: TRBD2; V gene: TRBV4-2; clone size: -; CDR3 length: 15
CDR3 protein: CGTKNIQYF; CDR3 DNA: TGTGGGACCAAAAACATTCAGTACTTC; J gene: TRBJ2-4; D gene: -; V gene: TRBV3-1; clone size: many; CDR3 length: 9
CDR3 protein: CASGEGTWDTQYF; CDR3 DNA: TGTGCCAGCGGGGAAGGGACGTGGGATACGCAGTATTTT; J gene: TRBJ2-3; D gene: -; V gene: TRBV11-2; clone size: -; CDR3 length: 13
CDR3 protein: CASSVSGNTIYF; CDR3 DNA: TGTGCCAGCAGTGTCTCTGGAAACACCATATATTTT; J gene: TRBJ1-3; D gene: -; V gene: TRBV2; clone size: many; CDR3 length: 12
CDR3 protein: CASSGGPTGELFF; CDR3 DNA: TGTGCCAGCTCGGGAGGGCCGACCGGGGAGCTGTTTTTT; J gene: TRBJ2-2; D gene: TRBD2; V gene: TRBV4-2; clone size: few; CDR3 length: 13